This is a list of T cell receptor beta chains from one sample in a study of T cell repertoires in cytomegalovirus infection. TCRdb redid the calling of the reads with MiXCR, one entry per CDR3 protein. The data hold 150,000 to 200,000 distinct CDR3 sequences, with roughly a fifth observed a single time. The source material was PBMCs. Receptor source: a human donor in good health (CMV status not recorded). Some clones in this sample may be carry-over from other donors' samples. The CDR3 runs from the conserved cysteine through the conserved F or W. The order of the fields is D gene, J gene, clone size, V gene, CDR3 protein, CDR3 DNA. A D gene is named only where the DNA matches it firmly. Clone size appears in some rows only: once, few, many, or a class for an expanded clone.

d_call: TRBD1
j_call: TRBJ2-5
clone_size: -
v_call: TRBV14
cdr3_aa: CASSTELGRGLGETQYF
cdr3_nt: TGTGCCAGCAGCACAGAACTCGGAAGGGGGCTAGGCGAGACCCAGTACTTC

d_call: -
j_call: TRBJ2-7
clone_size: few
v_call: TRBV12-3/TRBV12-4
cdr3_aa: CASSLGATEQYF
cdr3_nt: TGTGCCAGCAGCCTAGGGGCGACCGAGCAGTACTTC

d_call: TRBD1
j_call: TRBJ1-1
clone_size: many
v_call: TRBV7-8
cdr3_aa: CASSPRTGTGRTEAFF
cdr3_nt: TGTGCCAGCAGCCCCCGCACCGGGACAGGGCGGACTGAAGCTTTCTTT

d_call: -
j_call: TRBJ1-6
clone_size: few
v_call: TRBV6-6
cdr3_aa: CASSFPGQPYNSPLHF
cdr3_nt: TGTGCCAGCAGTTTTCCGGGACAACCCTATAATTCACCCCTCCACTTT

d_call: TRBD1
j_call: TRBJ2-3
clone_size: many
v_call: TRBV7-2
cdr3_aa: CASGGQGILTDTQYF
cdr3_nt: TGTGCCAGCGGAGGACAGGGGATACTCACAGATACGCAGTATTTT

d_call: -
j_call: TRBJ2-2
clone_size: -
v_call: TRBV29-1
cdr3_aa: CSVPRTEGTGELFF
cdr3_nt: TGCAGCGTTCCTAGGACGGAGGGTACCGGGGAGCTGTTTTTT

d_call: TRBD1
j_call: TRBJ1-5
clone_size: many
v_call: TRBV20-1
cdr3_aa: CSAMELQQGKRSNQPQHF
cdr3_nt: TGCAGTGCAATGGAACTCCAACAGGGGAAAAGGAGCAATCAGCCCCAGCATTTT

d_call: -
j_call: TRBJ1-1
clone_size: many
v_call: TRBV7-2
cdr3_aa: CASSLGGQIEAFF
cdr3_nt: TGTGCCAGCAGCTTAGGAGGACAGATTGAAGCTTTCTTT

d_call: -
j_call: TRBJ1-2
clone_size: few
v_call: TRBV2
cdr3_aa: CASTERGAAYGYTF
cdr3_nt: TGTGCCAGCACCGAACGGGGGGCAGCTTATGGCTACACCTTC

d_call: -
j_call: TRBJ1-2
clone_size: -
v_call: TRBV7-9
cdr3_aa: CASSLQHGSGYTF
cdr3_nt: TGTGCCAGCAGCTTGCAACATGGAAGCGGCTACACCTTC

d_call: -
j_call: TRBJ1-1
clone_size: -
v_call: TRBV10-3
cdr3_aa: CAIKGNGNTEAFF
cdr3_nt: TGTGCCATCAAGGGAAATGGAAACACTGAAGCTTTCTTT

d_call: TRBD1
j_call: TRBJ2-6
clone_size: few
v_call: TRBV25-1
cdr3_aa: CASSQTGENVLTF
cdr3_nt: TGTGCCAGCAGCCAGACAGGGGAAAACGTCCTGACTTTC

d_call: TRBD2
j_call: TRBJ2-7
clone_size: once
v_call: TRBV20-1
cdr3_aa: CSATKAGGIYEQYF
cdr3_nt: TGCAGTGCTACCAAAGCGGGAGGCATATACGAGCAGTACTTC

d_call: -
j_call: TRBJ2-1
clone_size: -
v_call: TRBV12-3/TRBV12-4
cdr3_aa: CASSLVVANEQFF
cdr3_nt: TGTGCCAGCAGTTTAGTAGTAGCGAATGAGCAGTTCTTC

d_call: -
j_call: TRBJ1-5
clone_size: few
v_call: TRBV7-9
cdr3_aa: CASSLSGDNQPQHF
cdr3_nt: TGTGCCAGCAGCTTATCCGGGGACAATCAGCCCCAGCATTTT

d_call: -
j_call: TRBJ2-2
clone_size: few
v_call: TRBV5-1
cdr3_aa: CASRAGQTTGELFF
cdr3_nt: TGCGCCAGCAGGGCGGGACAGACCACCGGGGAGCTGTTTTTT

d_call: -
j_call: TRBJ1-4
clone_size: -
v_call: TRBV7-3
cdr3_aa: CASSLEATNEKLFF
cdr3_nt: TGTGCCAGCAGCTTAGAGGCAACTAATGAAAAACTGTTTTTT

d_call: TRBD2
j_call: TRBJ2-5
clone_size: -
v_call: TRBV28
cdr3_aa: CACSTGGGRETQYF
cdr3_nt: TGTGCCTGCAGTACCGGGGGGGGGCGGGAGACCCAGTACTTC

d_call: -
j_call: TRBJ2-5
clone_size: many
v_call: TRBV29-1
cdr3_aa: CSCGGQETQYF
cdr3_nt: TGCAGTTGTGGAGGGCAAGAGACCCAGTACTTC

d_call: -
j_call: TRBJ1-5
clone_size: -
v_call: TRBV19
cdr3_aa: CASSMHSPNQPQHF
cdr3_nt: TGTGCCAGTAGTATGCACAGCCCCAATCAGCCCCAGCATTTT

d_call: -
j_call: TRBJ1-6
clone_size: few
v_call: TRBV19
cdr3_aa: CASSIGGPSSYNSPLHF
cdr3_nt: TGTGCCAGTAGTATAGGTGGCCCGAGCTCCTATAATTCACCCCTCCACTTT

d_call: -
j_call: TRBJ2-5
clone_size: few
v_call: TRBV10-3
cdr3_aa: CAISPGQKETQYF
cdr3_nt: TGTGCCATCAGCCCAGGACAGAAGGAGACCCAGTACTTC

d_call: -
j_call: TRBJ1-1
clone_size: few
v_call: TRBV12-3/TRBV12-4
cdr3_aa: CASSLFGKTEAFF
cdr3_nt: TGTGCCAGCAGTTTATTCGGGAAAACTGAAGCTTTCTTT

d_call: TRBD2
j_call: TRBJ2-1
clone_size: -
v_call: TRBV6-5
cdr3_aa: CASSRLAGGPHNEQFF
cdr3_nt: TGTGCCAGCAGCCGCCTAGCGGGGGGGCCACACAATGAGCAGTTCTTC

d_call: -
j_call: TRBJ1-4
clone_size: -
v_call: TRBV6-2/TRBV6-3
cdr3_aa: CASSYRGPNEKLVF
cdr3_nt: TGTGCCAGCAGTTACCGGGGGCCTAATGAAAAACTGGTTTTT

d_call: -
j_call: TRBJ2-3
clone_size: -
v_call: TRBV11-1
cdr3_aa: CASTIHARDRGRDTQYF
cdr3_nt: TGTGCCAGCACTATCCATGCCCGGGACCGAGGCAGGGATACGCAGTATTTT

d_call: TRBD1
j_call: TRBJ2-3
clone_size: few
v_call: TRBV15
cdr3_aa: CATSSPRGSGSDTQYF
cdr3_nt: TGTGCCACCAGCAGCCCCAGGGGGTCGGGGTCCGATACGCAGTATTTT

d_call: -
j_call: TRBJ2-3
clone_size: -
v_call: TRBV29-1
cdr3_aa: CSTQWGLTDTQYF
cdr3_nt: TGCAGCACTCAATGGGGGCTCACAGATACGCAGTATTTT

d_call: -
j_call: TRBJ2-6
clone_size: few
v_call: TRBV6-5
cdr3_aa: CASSYGGGFGANVLTF
cdr3_nt: TGTGCCAGCAGTTACGGAGGGGGCTTTGGGGCCAACGTCCTGACTTTC

d_call: -
j_call: TRBJ1-6
clone_size: many
v_call: TRBV7-2
cdr3_aa: CASSPQGLRNSPLHF
cdr3_nt: TGTGCCAGCAGCCCGCAGGGGTTGCGCAATTCACCCCTCCACTTT

d_call: -
j_call: TRBJ1-1
clone_size: -
v_call: TRBV5-1
cdr3_aa: CASSRVGRETEAFF
cdr3_nt: TGCGCCAGCAGCAGGGTTGGGAGGGAGACTGAAGCTTTCTTT

d_call: TRBD1
j_call: TRBJ2-1
clone_size: -
v_call: TRBV7-3
cdr3_aa: CASSRDRGSNEQFF
cdr3_nt: TGTGCCAGCAGCCGGGACAGGGGGTCCAATGAGCAGTTCTTC

d_call: -
j_call: TRBJ2-1
clone_size: -
v_call: TRBV29-1
cdr3_aa: CSVGYTYNEQFF
cdr3_nt: TGCAGCGTTGGGTACACTTACAATGAGCAGTTCTTC

d_call: -
j_call: TRBJ1-3
clone_size: -
v_call: TRBV7-2
cdr3_aa: CASSRRGIVSGNTIYF
cdr3_nt: TGTGCCAGCAGCCGAAGGGGCATAGTCTCTGGAAACACCATATATTTT

d_call: -
j_call: TRBJ1-3
clone_size: -
v_call: TRBV5-6
cdr3_aa: CASSPGDRRLSGNTIYF
cdr3_nt: TGTGCCAGCAGCCCCGGAGATCGGCGGCTATCTGGAAACACCATATATTTT

d_call: TRBD2
j_call: TRBJ2-3
clone_size: -
v_call: TRBV19
cdr3_aa: CASSIGRGGGTDTQYF
cdr3_nt: TGTGCCAGTAGTATAGGACGGGGGGGCGGCACAGATACGCAGTATTTT

d_call: -
j_call: TRBJ2-1
clone_size: -
v_call: TRBV5-5
cdr3_aa: CASSSRNRGGGGNEQFF
cdr3_nt: TGTGCCAGCAGCTCCCGGAATCGGGGCGGTGGGGGCAATGAGCAGTTCTTC

d_call: -
j_call: TRBJ2-7
clone_size: -
v_call: TRBV2
cdr3_aa: CASRARGDSYEQYF
cdr3_nt: TGTGCCAGCAGGGCTCGGGGAGACTCCTACGAGCAGTACTTC

d_call: TRBD1
j_call: TRBJ2-7
clone_size: -
v_call: TRBV20-1
cdr3_aa: CSAGRDSTYEQYF
cdr3_nt: TGCAGTGCTGGCCGGGACAGTACCTACGAGCAGTACTTC